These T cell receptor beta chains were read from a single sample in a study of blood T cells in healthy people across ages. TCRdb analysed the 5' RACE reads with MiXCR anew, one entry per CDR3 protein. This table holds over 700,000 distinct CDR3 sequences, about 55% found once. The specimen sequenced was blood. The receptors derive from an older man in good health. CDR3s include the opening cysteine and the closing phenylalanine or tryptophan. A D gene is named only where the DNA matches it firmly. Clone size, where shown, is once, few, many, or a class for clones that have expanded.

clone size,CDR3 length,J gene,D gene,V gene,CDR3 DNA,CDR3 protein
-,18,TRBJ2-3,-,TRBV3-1,TGTGCCAGCAGCCAAGAACTTGGGTCGGGAGAGTACCAAGATACGCAGTATTTT,CASSQELGSGEYQDTQYF
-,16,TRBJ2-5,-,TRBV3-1,TGTGCCAGCAGTCAGAGGGGGGCGGGGACCCAAGAGACCCAGTACTTC,CASSQRGAGTQETQYF
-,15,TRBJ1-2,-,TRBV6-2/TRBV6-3,TGTGCCAGCAGTTGGCCGGACCGGGGGAACTATGGCTACACCTTC,CASSWPDRGNYGYTF
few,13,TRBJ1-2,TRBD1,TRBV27,TGTGCCAGCAGTTTGGGGCAGGGGGGTGGCTACACCTTC,CASSLGQGGGYTF
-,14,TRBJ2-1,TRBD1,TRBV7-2,TGTGCCAGCAGCTTAGTAGGACAGGGAGCTGAGCAGTTCTTC,CASSLVGQGAEQFF
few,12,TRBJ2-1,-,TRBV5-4,TGTGCCAGCAGCGGTTACCTGAATGAGCAGTTCTTC,CASSGYLNEQFF
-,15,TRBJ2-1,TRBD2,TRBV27,TGTGCCAGCAGTTTACTAGCGGGACTTTACAATGAGCAGTTCTTC,CASSLLAGLYNEQFF
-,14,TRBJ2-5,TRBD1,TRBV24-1,TGTGCCACCAGTAGGACAGGGGTCCAAGAGACCCAGTACTTC,CATSRTGVQETQYF
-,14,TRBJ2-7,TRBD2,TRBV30,TGTGCCTGGAGTGGACTAGCGGGAAGAAACGAGCAGTACTTC,CAWSGLAGRNEQYF
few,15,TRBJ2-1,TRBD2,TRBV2,TGTGCCAGCAGTGAAGCGACTAGCGGGAGTCATGAGCAGTTCTTC,CASSEATSGSHEQFF
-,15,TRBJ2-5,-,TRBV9,TGTGCCAGCAGCCTCGGAGGGGCGGTCCGAGAGACCCAGTACTTC,CASSLGGAVRETQYF
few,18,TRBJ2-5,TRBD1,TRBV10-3,TGTGCCATCAGTGAGTCGCGGCAGGGGGCTCTGGATCAAGAGACCCAGTACTTC,CAISESRQGALDQETQYF
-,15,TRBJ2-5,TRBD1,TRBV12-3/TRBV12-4,TGTGCCAGCAGCCTTAGACAGGGGGAACAAGAGACCCAGTACTTC,CASSLRQGEQETQYF
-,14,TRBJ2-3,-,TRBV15,TGTGCCACCAGCAGAGGGGAGGGCACAGATACGCAGTATTTT,CATSRGEGTDTQYF
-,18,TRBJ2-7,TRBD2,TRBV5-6,TGTGCCAGCAGCTCCCTCCCCAACGGGAGGCCGAGCTCCTACGAGCAGTACTTC,CASSSLPNGRPSSYEQYF
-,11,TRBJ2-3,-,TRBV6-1,TGTGCCAGCAGTGAGACGAGAGACGCGTATTTT,CASSETRDAYF
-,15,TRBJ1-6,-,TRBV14,TGTGCCAGCAGCCAAGGGGGGATCTATAATTCACCCCTCCACTTT,CASSQGGIYNSPLHF
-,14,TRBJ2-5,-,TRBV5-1,TGCGCCAGCAGCTTGAAGGCGGTGCAAGAGACCCAGTACTTC,CASSLKAVQETQYF
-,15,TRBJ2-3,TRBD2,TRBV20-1,TGCAGTGCTAGAGTGTTGCGGGAGACTCCAGATACGCAGTATTTT,CSARVLRETPDTQYF
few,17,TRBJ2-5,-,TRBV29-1,TGCAGCGTTGAAGATCTGTTGGTCGACGGGAGACAAGAGACCCAGTACTTC,CSVEDLLVDGRQETQYF
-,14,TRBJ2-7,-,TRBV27,TGTGCCAGCAGAGAAACAGGTCGCTCCTACGAGCAGTACTTC,CASRETGRSYEQYF
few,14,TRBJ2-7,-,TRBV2,TGTGCCAGCACAGGTTTAGAGGGACGTAACGAGCAGTACTTC,CASTGLEGRNEQYF
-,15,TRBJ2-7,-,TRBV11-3,TGTGCCAGCAGCTACCCCACTAGTTCGGGCTACGAGCAGTACTTC,CASSYPTSSGYEQYF
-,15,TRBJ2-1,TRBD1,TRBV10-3,TGTGCCATCAGCTCAGGACAGGGGGGCTACAATGAGCAGTTCTTC,CAISSGQGGYNEQFF
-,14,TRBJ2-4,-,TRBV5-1,TGCGCCAGCAGCCCAGGGTTGCCCAAAAACATTCAGTACTTC,CASSPGLPKNIQYF
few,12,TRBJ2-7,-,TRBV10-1,TGCGCCAGCAGCAAGACAGGCTACGAGCAGTACTTC,CASSKTGYEQYF
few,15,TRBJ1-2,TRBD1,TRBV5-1,TGCGCCAGCCGCACAGCGACAGGGGCTTTCTATGGCTACACCTTC,CASRTATGAFYGYTF